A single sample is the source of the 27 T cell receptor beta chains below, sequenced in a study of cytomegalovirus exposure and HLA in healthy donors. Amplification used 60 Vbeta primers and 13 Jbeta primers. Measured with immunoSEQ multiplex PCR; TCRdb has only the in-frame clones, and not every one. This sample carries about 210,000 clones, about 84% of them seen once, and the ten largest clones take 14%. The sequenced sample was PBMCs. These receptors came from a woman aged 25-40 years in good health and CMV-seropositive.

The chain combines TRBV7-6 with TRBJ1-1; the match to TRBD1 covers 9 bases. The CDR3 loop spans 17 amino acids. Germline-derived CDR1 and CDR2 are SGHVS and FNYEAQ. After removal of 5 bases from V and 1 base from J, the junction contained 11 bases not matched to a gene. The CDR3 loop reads CASSPRKPGQGNTEAFF. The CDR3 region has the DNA TGTGCCAGCAGCCCAAGGAAACCGGGACAGGGGAACACTGAAGCTTTCTTT.

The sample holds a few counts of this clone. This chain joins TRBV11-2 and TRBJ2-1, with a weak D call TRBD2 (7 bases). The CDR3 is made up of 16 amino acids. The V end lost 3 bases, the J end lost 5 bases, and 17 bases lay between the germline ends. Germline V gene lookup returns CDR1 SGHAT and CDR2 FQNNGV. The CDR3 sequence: CASSFLRGGQHNEQFF. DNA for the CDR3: TGTGCCAGCAGCTTCCTTAGGGGGGGTCAGCACAATGAGCAGTTCTTC.

In nucleotides, the CDR3 is TGTGCCAGCAGGACGGGACTAGCCCGGGAAGAGCAGTTCTTC. Residues: CASRTGLAREEQFF. The chain couples TRBV13 to TRBJ2-1; 9 bases are shared with TRBD2. Germline V gene sequence: CDR1 PRHDT, CDR2 FYEKMQ (reference sequence). The CDR3 runs to 14 residues. V trimming: 6 bases; J trimming: 10 bases; junction bases outside the gene matches: 10.

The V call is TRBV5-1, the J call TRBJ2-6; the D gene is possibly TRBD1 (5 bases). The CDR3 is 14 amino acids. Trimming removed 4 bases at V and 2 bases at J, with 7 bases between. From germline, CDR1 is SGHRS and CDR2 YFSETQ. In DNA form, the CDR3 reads TGCGCCAGCAGCGGGGCTGCTGGGGCCAACGTCCTGACTTTC. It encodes CASSGAAGANVLTF.

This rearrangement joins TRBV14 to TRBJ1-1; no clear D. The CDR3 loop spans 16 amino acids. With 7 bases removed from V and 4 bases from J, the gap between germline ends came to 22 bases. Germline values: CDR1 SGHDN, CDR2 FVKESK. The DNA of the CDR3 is TGTGCCAGCACCCCGGGATGGTGGTCGGGAAGCACTGAAGCTTTCTTT. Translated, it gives CASTPGWWSGSTEAFF.

The CDR3, as DNA: TGTGCCAGCAGCTCCGTCGAGGTTGGTGAGCAGTTCTTC. Protein: CASSSVEVGEQFF. The chain carries TRBV5-5 and TRBJ2-1; D is unresolved. Between the trimmed V and J ends, which lost 3 bases and 9 bases, there was a span of 13 bases. Germline CDR1 SGHKS, CDR2 YYEKEE (reference sequence). This CDR3 has 13 residues.

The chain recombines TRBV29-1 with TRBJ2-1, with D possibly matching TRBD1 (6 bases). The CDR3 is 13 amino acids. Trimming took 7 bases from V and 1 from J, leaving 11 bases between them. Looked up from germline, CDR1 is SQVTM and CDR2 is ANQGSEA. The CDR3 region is CSGLRGSYNEQFF. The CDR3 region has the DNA TGCAGCGGCCTTAGGGGGTCCTACAATGAGCAGTTCTTC.

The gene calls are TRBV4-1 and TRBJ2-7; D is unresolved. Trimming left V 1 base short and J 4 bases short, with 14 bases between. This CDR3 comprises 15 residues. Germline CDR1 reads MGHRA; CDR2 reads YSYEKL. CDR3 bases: TGCGCCAGCAGCCAAGTCCTTGACTGGCTATACGAGCAGTACTTC. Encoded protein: CASSQVLDWLYEQYF.

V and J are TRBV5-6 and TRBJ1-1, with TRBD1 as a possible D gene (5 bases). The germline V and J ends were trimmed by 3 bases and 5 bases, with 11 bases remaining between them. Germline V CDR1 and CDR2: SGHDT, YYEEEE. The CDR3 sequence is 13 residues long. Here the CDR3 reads CASSWQGYTEAFF. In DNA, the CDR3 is TGTGCCAGCAGCTGGCAGGGTTATACTGAAGCTTTCTTT.

The CDR3 loop is CASSSDRGPYNEQFF. The CDR3 DNA is TGTGCCAGTAGTTCCGACAGGGGCCCCTACAATGAGCAGTTCTTC. This chain uses TRBV19 with TRBJ2-1; the match to TRBD1 covers 8 bases. The CDR3 totals 15 residues. The V gene's germline CDR1 is LNHDA and CDR2 SQIVND (reference sequence). The V segment lost 5 bases and the J segment 2 bases; nucleotides outside the gene matches: 5.

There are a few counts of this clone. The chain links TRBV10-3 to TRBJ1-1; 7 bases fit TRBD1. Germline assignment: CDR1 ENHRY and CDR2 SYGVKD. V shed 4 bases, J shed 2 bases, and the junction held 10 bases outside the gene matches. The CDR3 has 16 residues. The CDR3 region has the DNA TGTGCCATCAGTGGGAAATACAGGGGATTCAACACTGAAGCTTTCTTT. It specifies CAISGKYRGFNTEAFF.

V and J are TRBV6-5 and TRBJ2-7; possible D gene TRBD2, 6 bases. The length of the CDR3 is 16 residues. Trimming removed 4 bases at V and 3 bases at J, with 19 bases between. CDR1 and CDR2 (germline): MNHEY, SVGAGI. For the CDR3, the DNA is TGTGCCAGCAGTTCCCCACGAGGAGGGACCCTCTACGAGCAGTACTTC. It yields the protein CASSSPRGGTLYEQYF.

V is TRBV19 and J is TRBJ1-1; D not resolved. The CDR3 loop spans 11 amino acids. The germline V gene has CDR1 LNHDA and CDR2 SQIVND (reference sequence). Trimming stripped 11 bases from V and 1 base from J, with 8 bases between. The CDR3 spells CAGRENTEAFF. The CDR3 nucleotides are TGTGCCGGCCGGGAGAACACTGAAGCTTTCTTT.

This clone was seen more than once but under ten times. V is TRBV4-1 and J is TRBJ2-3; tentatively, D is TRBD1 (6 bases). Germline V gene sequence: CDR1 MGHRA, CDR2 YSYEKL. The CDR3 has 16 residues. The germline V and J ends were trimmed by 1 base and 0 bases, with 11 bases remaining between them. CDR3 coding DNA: TGCGCCAGCAGCCAAGGAAGGGGGATGAGCACAGATACGCAGTATTTT. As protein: CASSQGRGMSTDTQYF.

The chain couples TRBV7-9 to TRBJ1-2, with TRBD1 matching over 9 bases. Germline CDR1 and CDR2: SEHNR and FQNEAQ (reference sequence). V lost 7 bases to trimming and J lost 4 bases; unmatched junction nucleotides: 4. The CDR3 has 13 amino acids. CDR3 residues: CASTPTGGYGYTF. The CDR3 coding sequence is TGTGCCAGCACCCCGACAGGGGGCTATGGCTACACCTTC.

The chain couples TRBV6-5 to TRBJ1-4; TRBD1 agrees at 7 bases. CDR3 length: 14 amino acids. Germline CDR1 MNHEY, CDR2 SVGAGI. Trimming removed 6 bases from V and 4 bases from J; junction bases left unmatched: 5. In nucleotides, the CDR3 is TGTGCCAGCAGAACAGGGGTCGTTAATGAAAAACTGTTTTTT. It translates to CASRTGVVNEKLFF.

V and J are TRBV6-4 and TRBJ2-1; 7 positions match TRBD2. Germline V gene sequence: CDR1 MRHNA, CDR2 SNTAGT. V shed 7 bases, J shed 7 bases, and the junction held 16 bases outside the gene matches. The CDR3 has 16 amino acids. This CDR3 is CASTPLARMGGNEQFF. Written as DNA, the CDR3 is TGTGCCAGCACTCCACTAGCGAGAATGGGTGGTAATGAGCAGTTCTTC.

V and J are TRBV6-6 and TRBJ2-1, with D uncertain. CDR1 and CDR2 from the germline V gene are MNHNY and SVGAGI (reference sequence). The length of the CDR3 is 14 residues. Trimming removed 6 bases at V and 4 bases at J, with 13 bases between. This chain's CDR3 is CASSRLATYNEQFF. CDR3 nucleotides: TGTGCCAGCAGCCGACTGGCCACATACAATGAGCAGTTCTTC.

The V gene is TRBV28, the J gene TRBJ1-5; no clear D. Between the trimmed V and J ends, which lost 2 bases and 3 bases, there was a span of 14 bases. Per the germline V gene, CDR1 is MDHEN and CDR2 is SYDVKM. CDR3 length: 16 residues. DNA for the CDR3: TGTGCCAGCAGTTTACCCGCGACGGGTTACAATCAGCCCCAGCATTTT. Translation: CASSLPATGYNQPQHF.

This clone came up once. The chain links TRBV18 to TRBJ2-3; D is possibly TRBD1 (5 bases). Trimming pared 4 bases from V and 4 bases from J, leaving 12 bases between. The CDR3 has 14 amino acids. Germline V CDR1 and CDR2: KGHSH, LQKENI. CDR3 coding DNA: TGTGCCAGCTCACGAGACAGTGGGCCAGATACGCAGTATTTT. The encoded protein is CASSRDSGPDTQYF.

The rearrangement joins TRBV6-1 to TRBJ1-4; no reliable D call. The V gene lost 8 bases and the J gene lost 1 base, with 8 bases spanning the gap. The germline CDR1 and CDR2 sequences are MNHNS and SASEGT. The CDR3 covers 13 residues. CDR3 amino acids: CASESLTNEKLFF. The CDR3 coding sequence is TGTGCCAGCGAGAGCCTAACTAATGAAAAACTGTTTTTT.

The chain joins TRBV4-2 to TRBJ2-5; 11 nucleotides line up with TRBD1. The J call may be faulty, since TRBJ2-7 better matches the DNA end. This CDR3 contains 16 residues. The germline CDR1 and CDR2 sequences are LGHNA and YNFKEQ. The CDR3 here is CASTYSGTGGSYEQYF. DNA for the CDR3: TGTGCCAGCACCTACTCCGGGACAGGGGGCTCCTACGAGCAGTACTTC.

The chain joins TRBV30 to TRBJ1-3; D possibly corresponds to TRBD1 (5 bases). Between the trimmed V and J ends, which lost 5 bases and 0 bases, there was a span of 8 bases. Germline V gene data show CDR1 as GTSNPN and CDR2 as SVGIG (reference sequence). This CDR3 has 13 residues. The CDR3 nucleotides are TGTGCCTGGCGACAGAGCTCTGGAAACACCATATATTTT. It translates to CAWRQSSGNTIYF.

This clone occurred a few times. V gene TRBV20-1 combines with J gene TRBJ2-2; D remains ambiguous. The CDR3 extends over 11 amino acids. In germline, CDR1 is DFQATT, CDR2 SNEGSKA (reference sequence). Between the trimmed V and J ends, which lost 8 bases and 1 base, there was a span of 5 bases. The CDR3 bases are TGCAGTTCCTTGAACACCGGGGAGCTGTTTTTT. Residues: CSSLNTGELFF.

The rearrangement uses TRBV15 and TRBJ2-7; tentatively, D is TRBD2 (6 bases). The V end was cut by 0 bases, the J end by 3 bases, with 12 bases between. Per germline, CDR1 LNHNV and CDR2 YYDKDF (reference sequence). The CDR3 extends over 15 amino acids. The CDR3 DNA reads TGTGCCACCAGCAGAGATGTGGGGGGAGACTACGAGCAGTACTTC. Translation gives CATSRDVGGDYEQYF.

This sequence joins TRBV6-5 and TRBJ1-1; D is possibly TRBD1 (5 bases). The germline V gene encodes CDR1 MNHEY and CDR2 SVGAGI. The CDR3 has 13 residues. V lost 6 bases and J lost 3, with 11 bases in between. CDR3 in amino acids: CASSPGTDTEAFF. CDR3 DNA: TGTGCCAGCAGCCCCGGGACTGACACTGAAGCTTTCTTT.

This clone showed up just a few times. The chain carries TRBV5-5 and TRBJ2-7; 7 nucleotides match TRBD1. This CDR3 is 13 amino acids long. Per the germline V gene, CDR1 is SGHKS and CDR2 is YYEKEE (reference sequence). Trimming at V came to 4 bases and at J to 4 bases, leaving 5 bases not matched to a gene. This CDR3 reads CASSEGQRYEQYF. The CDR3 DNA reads TGTGCCAGCAGCGAGGGACAGAGATACGAGCAGTACTTC.